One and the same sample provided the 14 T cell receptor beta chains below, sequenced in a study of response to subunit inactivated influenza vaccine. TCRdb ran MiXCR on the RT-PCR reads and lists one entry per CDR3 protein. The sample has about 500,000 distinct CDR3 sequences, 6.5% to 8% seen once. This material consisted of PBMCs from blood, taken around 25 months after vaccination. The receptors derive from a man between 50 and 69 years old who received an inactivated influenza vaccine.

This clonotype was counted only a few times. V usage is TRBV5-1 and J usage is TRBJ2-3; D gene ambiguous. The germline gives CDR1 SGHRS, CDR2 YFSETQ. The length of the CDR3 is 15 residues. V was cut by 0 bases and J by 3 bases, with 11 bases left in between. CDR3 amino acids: CASSLAFYSTDTQYF. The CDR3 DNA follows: TGCGCCAGCAGCTTGGCTTTCTATTCTACAGATACGCAGTATTTT.

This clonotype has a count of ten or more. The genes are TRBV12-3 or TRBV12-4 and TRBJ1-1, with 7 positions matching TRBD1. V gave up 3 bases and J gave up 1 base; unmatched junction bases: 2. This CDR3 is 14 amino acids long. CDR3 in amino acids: CASSFGTANTEAFF. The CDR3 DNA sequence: TGTGCCAGCAGTTTTGGGACAGCGAACACTGAAGCTTTCTTT.

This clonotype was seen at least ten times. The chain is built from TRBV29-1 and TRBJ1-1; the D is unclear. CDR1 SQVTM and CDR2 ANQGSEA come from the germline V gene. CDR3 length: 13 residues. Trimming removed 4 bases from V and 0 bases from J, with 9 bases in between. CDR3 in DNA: TGCAGCGTTGGTGGCAACATGAACACTGAAGCTTTCTTT. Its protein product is CSVGGNMNTEAFF.

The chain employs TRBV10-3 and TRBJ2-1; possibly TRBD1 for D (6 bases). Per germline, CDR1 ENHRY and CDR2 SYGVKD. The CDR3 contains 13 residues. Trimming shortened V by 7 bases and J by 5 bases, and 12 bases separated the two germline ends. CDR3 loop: CAITAGQNNEQFF. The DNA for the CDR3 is TGTGCCATCACCGCCGGACAGAACAATGAGCAGTTCTTC.

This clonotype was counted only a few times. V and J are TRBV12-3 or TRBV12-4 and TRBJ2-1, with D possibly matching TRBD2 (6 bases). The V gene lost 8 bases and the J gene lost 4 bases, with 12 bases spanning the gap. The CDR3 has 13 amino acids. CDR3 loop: CASPSGDYNEQFF. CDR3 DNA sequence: TGTGCCAGCCCTTCGGGGGATTACAATGAGCAGTTCTTC.

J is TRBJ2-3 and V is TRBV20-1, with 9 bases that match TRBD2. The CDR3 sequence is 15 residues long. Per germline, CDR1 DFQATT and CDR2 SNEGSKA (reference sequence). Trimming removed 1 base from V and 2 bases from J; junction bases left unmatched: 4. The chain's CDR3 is CSARGRGGATDTQYF. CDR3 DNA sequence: TGCAGTGCTAGAGGGCGCGGGGGGGCCACAGATACGCAGTATTTT.

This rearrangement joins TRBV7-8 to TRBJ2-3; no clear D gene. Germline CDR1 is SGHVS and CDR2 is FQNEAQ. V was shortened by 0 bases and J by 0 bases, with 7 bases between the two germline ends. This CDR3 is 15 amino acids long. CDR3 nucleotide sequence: TGTGCCAGCAGCTTAGCACGATCTAGCACAGATACGCAGTATTTT. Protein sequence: CASSLARSSTDTQYF.

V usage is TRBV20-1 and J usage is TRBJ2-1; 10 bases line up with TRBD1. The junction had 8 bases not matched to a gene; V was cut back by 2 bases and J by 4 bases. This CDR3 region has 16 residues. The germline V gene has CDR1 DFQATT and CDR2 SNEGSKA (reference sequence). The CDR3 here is CSARPGQGIGYNEQFF. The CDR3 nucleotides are TGCAGTGCTAGACCGGGACAGGGGATCGGTTACAATGAGCAGTTCTTC.

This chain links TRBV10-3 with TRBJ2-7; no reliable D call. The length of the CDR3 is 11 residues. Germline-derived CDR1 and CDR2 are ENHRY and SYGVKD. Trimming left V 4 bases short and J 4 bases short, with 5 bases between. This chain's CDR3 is CAISVEYEQYF. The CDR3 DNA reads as TGTGCCATCAGTGTGGAGTACGAGCAGTACTTC.

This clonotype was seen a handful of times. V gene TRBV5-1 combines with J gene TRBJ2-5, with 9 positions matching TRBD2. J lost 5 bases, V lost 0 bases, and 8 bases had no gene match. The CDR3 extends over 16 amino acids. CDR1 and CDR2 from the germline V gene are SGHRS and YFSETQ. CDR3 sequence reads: CASSLADLAGRETQYF. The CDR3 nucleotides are TGCGCCAGCAGCTTGGCCGATCTAGCGGGAAGGGAGACCCAGTACTTC. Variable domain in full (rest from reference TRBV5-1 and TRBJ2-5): KAGVTQTPRYLIKTRGQQVTLSCSPISGHRSVSWYQQTPGQGLQFLFEYFSETQRNKGNFPGRFSGRQFSNSRSEMNVSTLELGDSALYLCASSLADLAGRETQYFGPGTRLLVL.

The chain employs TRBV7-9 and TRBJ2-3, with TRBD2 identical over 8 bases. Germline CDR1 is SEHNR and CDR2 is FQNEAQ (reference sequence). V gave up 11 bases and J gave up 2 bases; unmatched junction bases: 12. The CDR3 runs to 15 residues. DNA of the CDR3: TGTGCCGCGCCAGCGGGAGATTGGGTCACAGATACGCAGTATTTT. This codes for CAAPAGDWVTDTQYF.

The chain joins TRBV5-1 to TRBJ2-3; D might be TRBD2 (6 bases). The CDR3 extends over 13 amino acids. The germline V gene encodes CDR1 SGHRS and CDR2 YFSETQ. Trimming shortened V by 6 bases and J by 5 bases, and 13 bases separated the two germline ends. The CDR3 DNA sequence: TGCGCCAGCACCCGACTAGTCGGAGATACGCAGTATTTT. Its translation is CASTRLVGDTQYF.

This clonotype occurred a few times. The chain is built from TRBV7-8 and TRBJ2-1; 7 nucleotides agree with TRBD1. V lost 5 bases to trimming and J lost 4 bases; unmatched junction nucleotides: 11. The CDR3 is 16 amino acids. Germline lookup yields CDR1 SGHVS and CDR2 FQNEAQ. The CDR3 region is CASSPRGRQGYNEQFF. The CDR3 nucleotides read TGTGCCAGCAGCCCCAGGGGGAGACAGGGATACAATGAGCAGTTCTTC.

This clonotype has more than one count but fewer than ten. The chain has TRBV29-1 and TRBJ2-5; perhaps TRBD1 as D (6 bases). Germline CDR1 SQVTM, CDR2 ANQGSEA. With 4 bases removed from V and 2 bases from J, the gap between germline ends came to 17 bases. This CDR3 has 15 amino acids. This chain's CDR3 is CSVVGGRGLQETQYF. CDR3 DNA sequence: TGCAGCGTTGTTGGGGGCCGCGGTCTTCAAGAGACCCAGTACTTC.